The 13 T cell receptor beta chains presented below share a single source sample, sequenced in a study of blood T cell repertoires in COVID-19. Only in-frame clones appear in the TCRdb table, and some are missing; sequencing was by immunoSEQ multiplex PCR. The top ten clones hold approximately 14% of a sample with about 39,000 clones, approximately 84% of them seen once. Input material: peripheral blood. These receptor sequences come from a man aged 50-59 years with active or convalescent COVID-19.

The chain recombines TRBV6-2 or TRBV6-3 with TRBJ2-5, with 12 bases identical to TRBD2. CDR3 size: 17 residues. V was pared by 0 bases and J by 4 bases, with 6 bases of the junction left unmatched. The germline V gene has CDR1 MNHEY and CDR2 SVGEGT. The CDR3 sequence is CASSYSRTSGELETQYF. As DNA, the CDR3 is TGTGCCAGCAGTTACTCGAGGACTAGCGGGGAACTAGAGACCCAGTACTTC.

The rearrangement joins TRBV10-2 to TRBJ1-2; D is unresolved. This CDR3 has 13 amino acids. Trimming left V 6 bases short and J 2 bases short, with 10 bases between. Per the germline V gene, CDR1 is WSHSY and CDR2 is SAAADI. CDR3 nucleotides: TGCGCCAGCAGCACCTTAACAAACTATGGCTACACCTTC. It specifies CASSTLTNYGYTF.

The chain uses TRBV6-1 and TRBJ2-2; 7 nucleotides agree with TRBD1. The CDR3 is made up of 17 amino acids. V dropped 4 bases and J dropped 4; count of bases not matched to a gene: 12. Germline-derived CDR1 and CDR2 are MNHNS and SASEGT. The CDR3 DNA reads as TGTGCCAGCAGTGCCGGACGGACAGGCCGGGCCACCGGGGAGCTGTTTTTT. Amino acid sequence: CASSAGRTGRATGELFF.

This chain connects TRBV19 to TRBJ1-5; a possible D gene is TRBD1 (5 bases). V gave up 3 bases and J gave up 2 bases, with 20 bases separating them. This CDR3 has 18 amino acids. Germline lookup yields CDR1 LNHDA and CDR2 SQIVND (reference sequence). Here the CDR3 reads CASSMRAGRGRGNQPQHF. The CDR3 DNA follows: TGTGCCAGTAGTATGAGGGCAGGGAGGGGACGTGGCAATCAGCCCCAGCATTTT. Complete variable domain (other parts from reference TRBV19 and TRBJ1-5): DGGITQSPKYLFRKEGQNVTLSCEQNLNHDAMYWYRQDPGQGLRLIYYSQIVNDFQKGDIAEGYSVSREKKESFPLTVTSAQKNPTAFYLCASSMRAGRGRGNQPQHFGDGTRLSIL.

The sample holds one count of this clone. The V call is TRBV7-9, the J call TRBJ2-1; 8 bases agree with TRBD2. This CDR3 contains 13 residues. The V and J ends lost 2 bases and 9 bases, in that order; junction bases with no gene match: 3. The germline V gene has CDR1 SEHNR and CDR2 FQNEAQ (reference sequence). CDR3 coding DNA: TGTGCCAGCAGCTTAAGCGGGGGAAGTGAGCAGTTCTTC. This codes for CASSLSGGSEQFF.

The count of this clone is one. This chain links TRBV5-4 with TRBJ2-2, with D hard to call. This CDR3 region has 13 residues. The V gene's germline CDR1 is SGHNT and CDR2 YYREEE (reference sequence). Trimming took 3 bases from V and 5 from J, leaving 8 bases between them. CDR3 DNA sequence: TGTGCCAGCAGCTCCGCGTTAACCGGGGAGCTGTTTTTT. This codes for CASSSALTGELFF.

The J gene is TRBJ2-2, the V gene TRBV7-8; possible D gene TRBD2, 5 bases. Trimming removed 7 bases from V and 1 base from J, with 13 bases in between. The germline V gene encodes CDR1 SGHVS and CDR2 FQNEAQ. This CDR3 is built from 15 residues. CDR3: CASNPWAGNTGELFF. Here the CDR3 DNA reads TGTGCCAGCAACCCATGGGCGGGGAACACCGGGGAGCTGTTTTTT. The entire variable domain, with the rest obtained from reference TRBV7-8 and TRBJ2-2, is as follows: GAGVSQSPRYKVAKRGQDVALRCDPISGHVSLFWYQQALGQGPEFLTYFQNEAQLDKSGLPSDRFFAERPEGSVSTLKIQRTQQEDSAVYLCASNPWAGNTGELFFGEGSRLTVL.

This clone was counted once. This chain uses TRBV10-3 with TRBJ1-3; D is undetermined. The V end was cut by 4 bases, the J end by 4 bases, with 5 bases between. CDR1 is ENHRY, CDR2 SYGVKD, per germline. The CDR3 extends over 12 amino acids. The CDR3 sequence: CAISGEGNTIYF. For the CDR3, the DNA is TGTGCCATCAGTGGAGAGGGAAACACCATATATTTT.

The count of this clone is one. In nucleotides, the CDR3 is TGTGCCAGTAGGCTGGGACAGCAGAACACTGAAGCTTTCTTT. It is translated as CASRLGQQNTEAFF. The gene calls are TRBV19 and TRBJ1-1; TRBD1 aligns across 7 bases. The CDR3 contains 14 residues. J gave up 1 base and V 6 bases, and 5 bases lay outside the gene matches. CDR1 is LNHDA and CDR2 is SQIVND in the germline V gene (reference sequence).

CDR3 sequence: CASSPTTGRRNTIYF. The CDR3 DNA reads TGTGCCAGCAGCCCGACAACAGGGAGACGAAACACCATATATTTT. This chain links TRBV3-1 (or the pseudogene TRBV3-2) with TRBJ1-3; D is possibly TRBD1 (6 bases). This CDR3 is built from 15 residues. Trimming left V 4 bases short and J 5 bases short, with 15 bases between. Germline loops: CDR1 LGHDT, CDR2 YNNKEL (reference sequence).

This chain uses TRBV14 with TRBJ1-6, with D perhaps matching TRBD1 (5 bases). V gave up 0 bases and J gave up 2 bases, with 11 bases separating them. There are 17 residues in the CDR3. CDR1 is SGHDN and CDR2 is FVKESK in the germline V gene. In nucleotides, the CDR3 is TGTGCCAGCAGCCAAGATCCGCAGGGTGCCTATAATTCACCCCTCCACTTT. It encodes CASSQDPQGAYNSPLHF.

This sequence joins TRBV29-1 and TRBJ2-7; D is ambiguous. CDR3 length equals 12 residues. Germline CDR1 reads SQVTM; CDR2 reads ANQGSEA. V was trimmed by 6 bases and J by 1 base, leaving 10 bases between them. This CDR3 reads CSVATASYEQYF. CDR3 bases: TGCAGCGTAGCCACAGCTTCCTACGAGCAGTACTTC.

Notes on this clone: The junction does not match germline at one end; this may be a read error. The genes are TRBV7-8 and TRBJ2-7, with a weak D call TRBD1 (7 bases). The CDR3 totals 15 residues. The germline V gene encodes CDR1 SGHVS and CDR2 FQNEAQ. The DNA of the CDR3 is TGTGCCAGCAGCTCCAGAATTAGGGGCGGGACAGAACTACACTTC. Its translation: CASSSRIRGGTELHF.